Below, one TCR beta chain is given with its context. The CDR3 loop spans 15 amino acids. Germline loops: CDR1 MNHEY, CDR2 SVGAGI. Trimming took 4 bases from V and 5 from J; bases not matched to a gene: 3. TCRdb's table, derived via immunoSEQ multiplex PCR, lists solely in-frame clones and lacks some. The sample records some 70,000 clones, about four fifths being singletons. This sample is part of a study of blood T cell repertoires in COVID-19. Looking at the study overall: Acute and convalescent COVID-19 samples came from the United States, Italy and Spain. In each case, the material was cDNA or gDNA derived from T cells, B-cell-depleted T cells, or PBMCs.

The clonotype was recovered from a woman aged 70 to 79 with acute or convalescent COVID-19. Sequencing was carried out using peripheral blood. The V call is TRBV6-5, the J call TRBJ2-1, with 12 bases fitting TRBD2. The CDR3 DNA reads TGTGCCAGCAGTTGGACTAGCGGGGCCCACAATGAGCAGTTCTTC. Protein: CASSWTSGAHNEQFF.